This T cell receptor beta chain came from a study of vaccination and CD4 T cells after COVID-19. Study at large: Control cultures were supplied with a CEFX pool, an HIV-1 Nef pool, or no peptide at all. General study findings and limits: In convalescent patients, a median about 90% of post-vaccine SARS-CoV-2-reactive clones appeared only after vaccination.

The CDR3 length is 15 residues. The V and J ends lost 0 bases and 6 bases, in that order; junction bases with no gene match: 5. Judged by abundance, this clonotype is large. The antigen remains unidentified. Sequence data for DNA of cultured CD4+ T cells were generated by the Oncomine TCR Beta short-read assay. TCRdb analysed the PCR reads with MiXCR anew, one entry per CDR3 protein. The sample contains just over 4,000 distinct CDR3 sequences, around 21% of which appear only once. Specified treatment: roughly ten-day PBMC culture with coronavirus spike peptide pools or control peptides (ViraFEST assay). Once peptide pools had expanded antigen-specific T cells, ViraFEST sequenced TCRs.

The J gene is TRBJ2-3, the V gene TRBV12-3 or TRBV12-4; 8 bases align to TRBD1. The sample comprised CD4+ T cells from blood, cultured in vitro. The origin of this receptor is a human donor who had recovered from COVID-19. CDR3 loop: CASSLALDRDDTQYF. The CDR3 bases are TGTGCCAGCAGTTTAGCGCTGGACAGGGACGATACGCAGTATTTT.